Each of the 22 T cell receptor beta chains below was sequenced from the same sample in a study of cytomegalovirus exposure and HLA in healthy donors. PCR primers comprised 60 Vbeta and 13 Jbeta primers. Data came from immunoSEQ multiplex PCR; TCRdb stores just in-frame clones and leaves some out. Among more than 150,000 clones listed, approximately 88% were seen once. Sequencing was performed on PBMCs. These TCRs come from a boy aged 2-15 years in good health and CMV-seronegative.

The chain couples TRBV18 to TRBJ2-5; no clear D gene. Trimming cost V 3 bases and J 5 bases, with 4 bases left between them. The CDR3 sequence is 11 residues long. CDR1 KGHSH and CDR2 LQKENI come from the germline V gene. This CDR3 is CASSPEETQYF. The CDR3, as DNA: TGTGCCAGCTCACCTGAGGAGACCCAGTACTTC.

The J gene is TRBJ2-3, the V gene TRBV20-1, with no clear D. Germline CDR1 reads DFQATT; CDR2 reads SNEGSKA (reference sequence). Trimming took off 3 bases at V and 7 bases at J, with 8 bases between the two ends. The CDR3 sequence is 11 residues long. DNA of the CDR3: TGCAGTGCTAGTGAGAGCTATACGCAGTATTTT. It yields the protein CSASESYTQYF.

The V and J genes are TRBV19 and TRBJ2-1; 7 positions match TRBD1. Trimming removed 4 bases from V and 6 bases from J; junction bases left unmatched: 18. There are 18 residues in the CDR3. Germline loops: CDR1 LNHDA, CDR2 SQIVND (reference sequence). CDR3 bases: TGTGCCAGTAGTAGGAGACAGGGACGTGTGGTACACGGCAATGAGCAGTTCTTC. Its translation: CASSRRQGRVVHGNEQFF.

V and J are TRBV5-6 and TRBJ2-3; D is uncertain. Trimming took off 0 bases at V and 5 bases at J, with 4 bases between the two ends. The CDR3 has 12 residues. Germline-derived CDR1 and CDR2 are SGHDT and YYEEEE. The CDR3 coding sequence is TGTGCCAGCAGCTTGGTGCGAGATACGCAGTATTTT. Residues: CASSLVRDTQYF.

The J gene is TRBJ2-1, the V gene TRBV12-5; 8 bases are a match to TRBD1. The CDR3 is 13 residues long. The V and J ends lost 2 bases and 10 bases, in that order; junction bases with no gene match: 4. The V gene's germline CDR1 is LGHNT and CDR2 FRNRAP. The CDR3 sequence: CASGLLTGDEQFF. The CDR3 DNA is TGTGCTAGTGGTTTGCTGACAGGGGACGAGCAGTTCTTC.

The CDR3 loop reads CAPPGGYNEQYF. The CDR3 bases are TGTGCCCCCCCGGGGGGCTACAACGAGCAGTACTTC. The rearrangement uses TRBV6-5 and TRBJ2-7, with D perhaps matching TRBD2 (7 bases). The CDR3 covers 12 residues. Germline V lookup: CDR1 MNHEY, CDR2 SVGAGI. Trimming pared 11 bases from V and 5 bases from J, leaving 16 bases between.

The chain has TRBV18 and TRBJ1-1; no reliable D call. Trimming removed 5 bases from V and 6 bases from J, with 13 bases in between. In germline, CDR1 is KGHSH, CDR2 LQKENI. CDR3 length equals 13 residues. The CDR3 DNA follows: TGTGCCAGCTCATCAACCCAGGAGGCTGAAGCTTTCTTT. Protein sequence: CASSSTQEAEAFF.

J is TRBJ2-3 and V is TRBV25-1, with TRBD2 identical over 8 bases. The germline gives CDR1 MGHDK, CDR2 SYGVNS. This CDR3 is 14 amino acids long. V was pared by 6 bases and J by 5 bases, with 7 bases of the junction left unmatched. DNA for the CDR3: TGTGCCAGCAGAGGGAGCGGGAGTGTAGATACGCAGTATTTT. Translating it yields CASRGSGSVDTQYF.

The J gene is TRBJ2-1, the V gene TRBV10-3; 10 positions match TRBD2. This CDR3 contains 15 residues. Germline assignment: CDR1 ENHRY and CDR2 SYGVKD. The V segment lost 3 bases and the J segment 5 bases; nucleotides outside the gene matches: 4. The CDR3 region is CAISDSSGRHNEQFF. CDR3 bases: TGTGCCATCAGTGATTCTAGCGGGAGACACAATGAGCAGTTCTTC.

This clone was recorded a few times. The chain couples TRBV10-1 to TRBJ1-1, with a possible D match to TRBD1 (6 bases). The germline V and J ends were trimmed by 0 bases and 1 base, with 12 bases remaining between them. The CDR3 spans 16 residues. CDR1 WNHNN and CDR2 SYGVQD come from the germline V gene (reference sequence). CDR3 protein: CASSESRAGENTEAFF. For the CDR3, the DNA is TGCGCCAGCAGTGAGTCGCGGGCAGGGGAGAACACTGAAGCTTTCTTT.

The chain joins TRBV9 to TRBJ2-7; 10 bases are a match to TRBD2. Germline V lookup: CDR1 SGDLS, CDR2 YYNGEE. Germline trimming cut 3 bases from V and 6 bases from J; bases unmatched to any gene: 6. CDR3 length: 14 amino acids. CDR3 bases: TGTGCCAGCAGCGCCCAGCGGGAGGGTGGCGAGCAGTACTTC. This encodes CASSAQREGGEQYF.

V and J are TRBV10-2 and TRBJ2-2, with 9 bases fitting TRBD2. Trimming removed 3 bases from V and 8 bases from J; junction bases left unmatched: 7. The CDR3 runs to 15 residues. CDR1 and CDR2 (germline): WSHSY, SAAADI. The CDR3, as DNA: TGCGCCAGCAGTGATTTAGCGGGAGTGGGTGGGGAGCTGTTTTTT. Translation: CASSDLAGVGGELFF.

V usage is TRBV29-1 and J usage is TRBJ2-5; TRBD1 might be the D (6 bases). TRBJ2-7 matches the DNA end more closely, so the J call is doubtful. From germline, CDR1 is SQVTM and CDR2 ANQGSEA. The CDR3 is made up of 12 amino acids. CDR3 region: CSVETGNNEQYF. DNA of the CDR3: TGCAGCGTTGAAACAGGGAATAACGAGCAGTACTTC.

This clone has a single count. The chain carries TRBV19 and TRBJ2-5, with 7 bases fitting TRBD1. The CDR3 has 13 residues. Trimming cost V 1 base and J 6 bases; bases outside gene matches: 2. Germline V gene lookup returns CDR1 LNHDA and CDR2 SQIVND (reference sequence). The CDR3 region is CASSIGQGQTQYF. Here the CDR3 DNA reads TGTGCCAGTAGTATAGGACAGGGCCAGACCCAGTACTTC. The whole variable domain, filled in from reference TRBV19 and TRBJ2-5, reads DGGITQSPKYLFRKEGQNVTLSCEQNLNHDAMYWYRQDPGQGLRLIYYSQIVNDFQKGDIAEGYSVSREKKESFPLTVTSAQKNPTAFYLCASSIGQGQTQYFGPGTRLLVL.

This chain connects TRBV11-2 to TRBJ2-7; D is possibly TRBD2 (6 bases). V was clipped by 5 bases and J by 0 bases, with 17 bases between them. Germline values: CDR1 SGHAT, CDR2 FQNNGV. The CDR3 consists of 16 residues. CDR3 sequence: CASSRNGVSGSYEQYF. The CDR3 bases are TGTGCCAGCAGCCGAAATGGAGTTAGCGGCTCCTACGAGCAGTACTTC.

This chain uses TRBV4-1 with TRBJ1-2; D may be TRBD1 (6 bases). Trimming stripped 0 bases from V and 0 bases from J, with 11 bases between. The V gene's germline CDR1 is MGHRA and CDR2 YSYEKL. The CDR3 totals 16 residues. The CDR3 bases are TGCGCCAGCAGCCAAGATAGGGCAGGGGCTAACTATGGCTACACCTTC. It codes for CASSQDRAGANYGYTF.

The rearrangement uses TRBV27 and TRBJ2-5, with D possibly TRBD1 on 5 matching bases. Germline lookup yields CDR1 MNHEY and CDR2 SMNVEV (reference sequence). The CDR3 is 14 amino acids. Deletions cut 6 bases from V and 2 bases from J, with 13 bases between. CDR3 sequence reads: CASRDGKGQETQYF. CDR3 DNA: TGTGCCAGCAGAGATGGTAAGGGGCAAGAGACCCAGTACTTC.

In its sample, this clone was seen once. The junction and the germline gene differ at one end; a read error may be behind it. The chain employs TRBV10-3 and TRBJ1-5; no definite D call. Per germline, CDR1 ENHRY and CDR2 SYGVKD. The CDR3 length is 16 residues. The CDR3 is CAISEVGETSNQPQHF. CDR3 sequence (DNA): TGTGCCATCAGTGAGGTCGGTGAGACAAGCAACCAGCCCCAGCATTTT.

DNA for the CDR3: TGTGCCATCAGTGAGTCCTACCGGGAGGCGGGTGAAAAACTGTTTTTT. Protein sequence: CAISESYREAGEKLFF. The chain links TRBV10-3 to TRBJ1-4; D not certain. Between the trimmed V and J ends, which lost 0 bases and 7 bases, there was a span of 15 bases. The CDR3 is 16 residues long. Per the germline V gene, CDR1 is ENHRY and CDR2 is SYGVKD.

The rearrangement links TRBV30 to TRBJ2-1; 7 bases line up with TRBD2. The trim removed 4 bases at V and 0 bases at J, leaving 12 bases unmatched. CDR3 length: 17 residues. CDR1 is GTSNPN and CDR2 is SVGIG in the germline V gene (reference sequence). The CDR3 is CAWIQAGLGSSYNEQFF. The CDR3 bases are TGTGCCTGGATCCAAGCGGGGCTGGGAAGCTCCTACAATGAGCAGTTCTTC.

In its sample, this clone was seen once. This chain uses TRBV11-2 with TRBJ2-5; 8 bases agree with TRBD2. The germline V gene encodes CDR1 SGHAT and CDR2 FQNNGV. The junction had 2 bases not matched to a gene; V was cut back by 6 bases and J by 5 bases. This CDR3 comprises 12 residues. The CDR3 coding sequence is TGTGCCAGCAGGGTAGCGGGGGAGACCCAGTACTTC. It encodes CASRVAGETQYF.

This clone was seen once. The chain carries TRBV5-1 and TRBJ1-5; D perhaps matches TRBD1 (6 bases). This CDR3 has 13 amino acids. Germline V gives CDR1 SGHRS, CDR2 YFSETQ. DNA for the CDR3: TGCCCCAACGGCCAGGGGTGCAATCAGCCCCAGCATTTT. This translates into CPNGQGCNQPQHF.